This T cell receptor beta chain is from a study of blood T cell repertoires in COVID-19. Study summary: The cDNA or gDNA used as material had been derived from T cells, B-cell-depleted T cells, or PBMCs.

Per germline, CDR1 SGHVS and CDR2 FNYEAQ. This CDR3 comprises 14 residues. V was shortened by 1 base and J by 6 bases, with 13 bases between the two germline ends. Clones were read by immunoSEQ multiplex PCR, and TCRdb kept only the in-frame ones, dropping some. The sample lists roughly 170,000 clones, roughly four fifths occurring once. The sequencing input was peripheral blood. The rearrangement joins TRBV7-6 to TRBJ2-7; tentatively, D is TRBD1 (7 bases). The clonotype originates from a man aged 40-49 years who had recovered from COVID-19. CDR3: CASSLDGGGAEQYF. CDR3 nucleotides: TGTGCCAGCAGCTTAGACGGAGGGGGCGCCGAGCAGTACTTC.